The 21 T cell receptor beta chains given below trace back to one sample, sequenced in a study of T cells in Graves' hyperthyroidism and ophthalmopathy. Amplification of TCR beta CDR3 regions used RNA as the template. A first-round RT-PCR of the TCR CDR3 used the HTBI primer set. TCRdb processed the multiplex PCR reads anew with MiXCR; each CDR3 protein has one entry. The data contain 350,000 to 450,000 distinct CDR3 sequences, 17% of them singletons. Sequenced input: blood. These TCRs come from a woman aged 25 to 39 with Graves' hyperthyroidism that later progressed to Graves' ophthalmopathy.

This clonotype was seen many times. The rearrangement uses TRBV18 and TRBJ1-4; the D gene is possibly TRBD1 (5 bases). This CDR3 has 14 residues. Germline assignment: CDR1 KGHSH and CDR2 LQKENI. Trimming pared 2 bases from V and 5 bases from J, leaving 9 bases between. The CDR3: CASSPDSPNEKLFF. The CDR3 nucleotides read TGTGCCAGCTCACCAGACAGCCCAAATGAAAAACTGTTTTTT.

Ten or more counts support this clonotype. DNA for the CDR3: TGTGCCAGCAGTGCGGGAGCGGACTCCTACGAGCAGTACTTC. Translated, it gives CASSAGADSYEQYF. The chain combines TRBV2 with TRBJ2-7, with D perhaps TRBD2 (6 bases). Germline CDR1 and CDR2: SNHLY and FYNNEI. Trimming removed 4 bases from V and 0 bases from J, with 10 bases in between. The CDR3 has 14 amino acids.

This clonotype has at least ten counts. The gene calls are TRBV9 and TRBJ2-3, with a possible D match to TRBD1 (7 bases). V lost 0 bases and J lost 1, with 18 bases in between. CDR1 is SGDLS and CDR2 is YYNGEE in the germline V gene. CDR3 size: 18 residues. The CDR3 sequence is CASSVGTGNLAGTDTQYF. The CDR3 DNA sequence: TGTGCCAGCAGCGTAGGGACAGGTAATTTAGCGGGCACAGATACGCAGTATTTT. The entire variable domain, with the rest obtained from reference TRBV9 and TRBJ2-3, is as follows: DSGVTQTPKHLITATGQRVTLRCSPRSGDLSVYWYQQSLDQGLQFLIQYYNGEERAKGNILERFSAQQFPDLHSELNLSSLELGDSALYFCASSVGTGNLAGTDTQYFGPGTRLTVL.

This clonotype showed up many times. This chain connects TRBV3-1 to TRBJ1-2, with D possibly TRBD1 on 6 matching bases. V lost 1 base to trimming and J lost 5 bases, with 14 bases between them. The CDR3 totals 15 residues. Germline values: CDR1 LGHDT, CDR2 YNNKEL (reference sequence). CDR3: CASSQGRGARYGYTF. The DNA for the CDR3 is TGTGCCAGCAGCCAAGGGAGGGGGGCGCGGTATGGCTACACCTTC.

This clonotype was seen many times. V gene TRBV6-1 combines with J gene TRBJ2-7; 9 bases are a match to TRBD2. Germline V gives CDR1 MNHNS, CDR2 SASEGT. The V segment lost 6 bases and the J segment 2 bases; nucleotides outside the gene matches: 11. CDR3 length equals 16 residues. The CDR3 here is CASSPPLAGRPYEQYF. CDR3 coding DNA: TGTGCCAGCAGCCCACCACTAGCGGGCAGACCCTACGAGCAGTACTTC.

The table lists this clonotype with many counts. The chain joins TRBV12-3 or TRBV12-4 to TRBJ1-5; tentative D call: TRBD1 (6 bases). The V end lost 5 bases, the J end lost 0 bases, and 14 bases lay between the germline ends. The CDR3 has 16 residues. The CDR3: CASSRRGAYSNQPQHF. The CDR3 DNA follows: TGTGCCAGCAGTCGTCGGGGGGCTTATAGCAATCAGCCCCAGCATTTT.

The J gene is TRBJ2-5, the V gene TRBV5-1, with a possible D match to TRBD2 (6 bases). This CDR3 is built from 14 residues. Between the trimmed V and J ends, which lost 2 bases and 0 bases, there was a span of 8 bases. CDR1 and CDR2 from the germline V gene are SGHRS and YFSETQ. CDR3 DNA: TGCGCCAGCAGCTTCGGGGGATACCAAGAGACCCAGTACTTC. This gives the protein CASSFGGYQETQYF. Full variable domain (missing parts from reference TRBV5-1 and TRBJ2-5): KAGVTQTPRYLIKTRGQQVTLSCSPISGHRSVSWYQQTPGQGLQFLFEYFSETQRNKGNFPGRFSGRQFSNSRSEMNVSTLELGDSALYLCASSFGGYQETQYFGPGTRLLVL.

This clonotype was counted many times. The chain employs TRBV28 and TRBJ1-6; the D gene is possibly TRBD1 (6 bases). Looked up from germline, CDR1 is MDHEN and CDR2 is SYDVKM. V was cut by 6 bases and J by 3 bases, with 21 bases left in between. CDR3 size: 18 residues. Written as DNA, the CDR3 is TGTGCCAGCAGCAAACTATCGAGGGGGGTGGGCTATAATTCACCCCTCCACTTT. This sequence encodes CASSKLSRGVGYNSPLHF.

About this clonotype itself: This may be a read error, as it is one base from a much larger clone. This CDR3 is missing its conserved last phenylalanine or tryptophan, likely due to a read error. V is TRBV6-1 and J is TRBJ2-4; 12 positions agree with TRBD2. CDR1 is MNHNS, CDR2 SASEGT, per germline. The J segment lost 5 bases and the V segment lost 6 bases, leaving 2 bases of the junction unmatched. This CDR3 is built from 14 residues. The CDR3 sequence is CASRPSGGENIQYS. CDR3 DNA: TGTGCCAGCAGACCTAGCGGGGGGGAAAACATTCAGTACTCC.

In this sample, this clonotype turned up many times. The rearrangement links TRBV3-1 to TRBJ2-1; the D gene is possibly TRBD1 (5 bases). Trimming took off 6 bases at V and 9 bases at J, with 12 bases between the two ends. The CDR3 is 12 residues long. Germline assignment: CDR1 LGHDT and CDR2 YNNKEL (reference sequence). CDR3 sequence reads: CASSLLQGEQFF. The CDR3 nucleotides read TGTGCCAGCAGTCTCCTCCAGGGTGAGCAGTTCTTC.

This clonotype occurred many times. The chain carries TRBV6-4 and TRBJ2-1; the D is unclear. The CDR3 is made up of 13 amino acids. Germline V gene sequence: CDR1 MRHNA, CDR2 SNTAGT. The V gene lost 0 bases and the J gene lost 5 bases, with 5 bases spanning the gap. This CDR3 is CASSDSTNNEQFF. The CDR3 bases are TGTGCCAGCAGTGACTCGACAAACAATGAGCAGTTCTTC.

This clonotype has at least ten counts. The chain joins TRBV28 to TRBJ2-1, with 7 bases matching TRBD1. There are 16 residues in the CDR3. V dropped 3 bases and J dropped 5; count of bases not matched to a gene: 10. Germline V gives CDR1 MDHEN, CDR2 SYDVKM. DNA for the CDR3: TGTGCCAGCAGTTTTCTCTGGACAGGTAGAGACAATGAGCAGTTCTTC. This sequence encodes CASSFLWTGRDNEQFF.

Many counts were recorded for this clonotype. Since a much larger clone is just one base distant, this may be a read error. The chain has TRBV12-3 or TRBV12-4 and TRBJ2-7, with D possibly being TRBD1 or TRBD2 (5 bases each). The CDR3 extends over 14 amino acids. V was pared by 3 bases and J by 3 bases, with 12 bases between. CDR3 in DNA: TGTGCCAGCAGTTTTCTCGGGGCAGTCTACGAGCAGTACTTC. Translation: CASSFLGAVYEQYF.

This clonotype was detected ten times or more. The CDR3 here is CASRDRGLETQYF. The CDR3 region has the DNA TGTGCCAGCCGGGACAGGGGGCTAGAGACCCAGTACTTC. The chain carries TRBV27 and TRBJ2-5; 12 bases match TRBD1. CDR3 length: 13 amino acids. Germline values: CDR1 MNHEY, CDR2 SMNVEV (reference sequence). The V gene end was trimmed by 8 bases and the J gene end by 4 bases; junction bases not matched to a gene: 2.

This clonotype was detected ten times or more. The V gene is TRBV7-2, the J gene TRBJ2-2; maybe TRBD1 (6 bases). Trimming took off 3 bases at V and 6 bases at J, with 14 bases between the two ends. Per germline, CDR1 SGHTA and CDR2 FQGNSA. This CDR3 has 15 amino acids. CDR3 coding DNA: TGTGCCAGCAGCTTCCAGGGGCGCGTTCCCGGGGAGCTGTTTTTT. It encodes CASSFQGRVPGELFF.

This clonotype appeared a few times. The chain recombines TRBV30 with TRBJ2-1, with 9 bases matching TRBD2. Germline V CDR1 and CDR2: GTSNPN, SVGIG (reference sequence). The CDR3 extends over 15 amino acids. V shed 3 bases and J 0 bases; nucleotides not matched to a gene: 3. The CDR3 sequence: CAWSLSGSSYNEQFF. The DNA of the CDR3 is TGTGCCTGGAGCCTTAGCGGGAGCTCCTACAATGAGCAGTTCTTC.

This clonotype was found many times. The V and J genes are TRBV11-2 and TRBJ1-2, with D possibly being TRBD1 (5 bases). Germline-derived CDR1 and CDR2 are SGHAT and FQNNGV. The V end lost 0 bases, the J end lost 8 bases, and 10 bases lay between the germline ends. The CDR3 covers 13 residues. The CDR3 DNA reads as TGTGCCAGCAGCTTAGACAGGGTTTGGGGCTACACCTTC. Its protein product is CASSLDRVWGYTF.

This clonotype has just a few counts. The chain has TRBV19 and TRBJ1-5, with D possibly TRBD1 on 5 matching bases. From germline, CDR1 is LNHDA and CDR2 SQIVND (reference sequence). This CDR3 has 16 residues. V lost 7 bases to trimming and J lost 1 base, with 17 bases between them. The CDR3 bases are TGTGCCAGTACCCAGGGCGAGGGGCTAAGCAATCAGCCCCAGCATTTT. It translates to CASTQGEGLSNQPQHF.

In this sample, this clonotype turned up many times. The chain employs TRBV20-1 and TRBJ1-4, with TRBD1 identical over 8 bases. V was pared by 6 bases and J by 0 bases, with 6 bases of the junction left unmatched. The CDR3 contains 15 residues. Looked up from germline, CDR1 is DFQATT and CDR2 is SNEGSKA (reference sequence). For the CDR3, the DNA is TGCAGTGCCCTGGGGACAGGTGCAACTAATGAAAAACTGTTTTTT. This sequence encodes CSALGTGATNEKLFF.

This clonotype was observed many times. This chain connects TRBV28 to TRBJ1-1, with D maybe TRBD1 (6 bases). V shed 6 bases and J shed 1 base, with 21 bases lying between them. This CDR3 region has 17 residues. Germline V gives CDR1 MDHEN, CDR2 SYDVKM. CDR3 region: CASSQRTAIPKNTEAFF. The DNA for the CDR3 is TGTGCCAGCAGCCAGAGGACAGCAATACCTAAGAACACTGAAGCTTTCTTT. The full variable domain, its missing parts supplied by reference TRBV28 and TRBJ1-1, is DVKVTQSSRYLVKRTGEKVFLECVQDMDHENMFWYRQDPGLGLRLIYFSYDVKMKEKGDIPEGYSVSREKKERFSLILESASTNQTSMYLCASSQRTAIPKNTEAFFGQGTRLTVV.

This clonotype was seen many times. This chain uses TRBV11-2 with TRBJ2-7; either TRBD1 or TRBD2 may supply D (6 bases each). V lost 8 bases, J lost 5 bases, and 25 bases lay in between. This CDR3 region has 16 residues. CDR1 and CDR2 from the germline V gene are SGHAT and FQNNGV. The CDR3 loop is CASAQGRGLLPHEQYF. As DNA, the CDR3 is TGTGCCAGCGCCCAGGGACGGGGGCTCCTGCCCCACGAGCAGTACTTC. Full variable domain (remainder filled in from reference TRBV11-2 and TRBJ2-7): EAGVAQSPRYKIIEKRQSVAFWCNPISGHATLYWYQQILGQGPKLLIQFQNNGVVDDSQLPKDRFSAERLKGVDSTLKIQPAKLEDSAVYLCASAQGRGLLPHEQYFGPGTRLTVT.